This T cell receptor (beta chain) was obtained from a study of response to subunit inactivated influenza vaccine. The germline V and J ends were trimmed by 6 bases and 4 bases, with 15 bases remaining between them. CDR3 length equals 14 residues. Germline V gives CDR1 MNHEY, CDR2 SVGAGI. TCRdb recomputed calls from the RT-PCR reads with MiXCR, one row per CDR3 protein. In the table there are about half a million distinct CDR3 sequences, about a tenth of which are singletons. Study results and caveats: A suggestion made by the authors is that each seasonal influenza vaccination recruits few new T cells.

This clonotype appeared a few times. Its target is unknown. The J gene is TRBJ2-5, the V gene TRBV6-5; tentatively, D is TRBD2 (6 bases). This receptor was taken from a man over 45 who received an inactivated influenza vaccine. The sample in question was PBMCs from blood, obtained 45 days after vaccination. The CDR3 bases are TGTGCCAGCAGCTACGGGGGAGCAAGAGAGACCCAGTACTTC. Its translation is CASSYGGARETQYF.